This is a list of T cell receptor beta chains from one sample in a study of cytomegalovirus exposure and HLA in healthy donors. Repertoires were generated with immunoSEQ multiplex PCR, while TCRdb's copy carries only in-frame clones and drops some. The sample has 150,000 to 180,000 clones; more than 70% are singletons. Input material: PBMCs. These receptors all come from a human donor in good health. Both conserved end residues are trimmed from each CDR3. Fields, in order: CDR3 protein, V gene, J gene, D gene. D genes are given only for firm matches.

ASKLQGAPNYGYT	TRBV5-1	TRBJ1-2	TRBD1
ASSYMEGYT	TRBV6-6	TRBJ1-2	.
ASSRRGQGWEQY	TRBV5-4	TRBJ2-7	TRBD1
ASSRDSSYNEQF	TRBV9	TRBJ2-1	.
ASSYTGTGTYEQY	TRBV6-6	TRBJ2-7	TRBD1
ASSLVGLAGVGTDTQY	TRBV27	TRBJ2-3	TRBD2
ASSPYPAGSVNEQF	TRBV4-1	TRBJ2-1	TRBD2
ASSKRGLDYEQY	TRBV19	TRBJ2-7	TRBD2
ASSRYEQY	TRBV11-2	TRBJ2-7	.
ASSLGTGRQPQH	TRBV13	TRBJ1-5	TRBD1
ASSLDLGVSYEQY	TRBV7-6	TRBJ2-7	.
ASSFNSLGSYEQY	TRBV7-8	TRBJ2-7	.
ASSLELREYGKGELF	TRBV5-1	TRBJ2-2	TRBD2